These 2 T cell receptor beta chains were sequenced from one sample in a study of early stage breast cancer tumors. Using immunoSEQ multiplex PCR, the repertoire was profiled, and TCRdb retains in-frame clones only, with some absent. This table has 45,000 to 65,000 clones, about three quarters appearing once. Sequencing was carried out using blood. The receptors were sampled from a person in their forties with breast cancer.

The chain employs TRBV7-2 and TRBJ2-1; D might be TRBD2 (5 bases). Germline V gene data show CDR1 as SGHTA and CDR2 as FQGNSA. V was shortened by 5 bases and J by 5 bases, with 19 bases between the two germline ends. CDR3 length: 16 amino acids. The CDR3 DNA sequence: TGTGCCAGCAGCCCCTCCCCTAGCTTGAGGGACAATGAGCAGTTCTTC. It translates to CASSPSPSLRDNEQFF.

This clone was observed a handful of times. The rearrangement uses TRBV10-3 and TRBJ2-2; the D is unclear. V was cut by 9 bases and J by 7 bases, with 12 bases left in between. This CDR3 contains 12 residues. In germline, CDR1 is ENHRY, CDR2 SYGVKD. In DNA form, the CDR3 reads TGTGCCATTCCCTCTAGTGGCGGGGAGCTGTTTTTT. Protein sequence: CAIPSSGGELFF.